Below are 20 T cell receptor beta chains sequenced from a single sample in a study of blood T cell repertoires in COVID-19. This table comes from immunoSEQ multiplex PCR, and its TCRdb copy is limited to in-frame clones, with some not included. The sample has some 410,000 clones; 88% are singletons. The sample taken for sequencing was PBMCs or T cells enriched from blood (not recorded which). All receptors derive from a woman aged 30 to 39 with acute COVID-19.

The chain links TRBV12-3 or TRBV12-4 to TRBJ2-7; TRBD2 aligns across 7 bases. This CDR3 comprises 13 residues. With V trimmed by 6 bases and J by 3 bases, 5 bases remained unmatched. The CDR3 coding sequence is TGTGCCAGCAGCCGGAGGGAGGGCTACGAGCAGTACTTC. It yields the protein CASSRREGYEQYF.

This clone was found once. The chain is built from TRBV7-8 and TRBJ2-7, with 11 bases that match TRBD2. Germline-derived CDR1 and CDR2 are SGHVS and FQNEAQ. This CDR3 comprises 18 residues. The J segment lost 4 bases and the V segment lost 2 bases, leaving 13 bases of the junction unmatched. For the CDR3, the DNA is TGTGCCAGCAGCTTAACCCCGTTCTATACTAGCGGGGGTTACGAGCAGTACTTC. It is translated as CASSLTPFYTSGGYEQYF. Drawing the rest from reference TRBV7-8 and TRBJ2-7, the complete variable domain is GAGVSQSPRYKVAKRGQDVALRCDPISGHVSLFWYQQALGQGPEFLTYFQNEAQLDKSGLPSDRFFAERPEGSVSTLKIQRTQQEDSAVYLCASSLTPFYTSGGYEQYFGPGTRLTVT.

The rearrangement joins TRBV24-1 to TRBJ1-2; 8 nucleotides agree with TRBD1. V shed 12 bases, J shed 6 bases, and the junction held 14 bases outside the gene matches. This CDR3 contains 14 residues. CDR1 and CDR2 (germline): KGHDR, SFDVKD. CDR3 protein: CAPSPSQGGDGYTF. CDR3 DNA: TGTGCCCCAAGCCCGTCACAGGGGGGTGATGGCTACACCTTC.

This chain links TRBV2 with TRBJ2-4, with TRBD2 as a possible D gene (5 bases). The germline V gene encodes CDR1 SNHLY and CDR2 FYNNEI. Trimming removed 2 bases at V and 0 bases at J, with 11 bases between. The CDR3 covers 16 residues. CDR3 sequence (DNA): TGTGCCAGCAGTGAAAAGACTACTCTAGCCAAAAACATTCAGTACTTC. Translating it yields CASSEKTTLAKNIQYF.

The chain links TRBV5-1 to TRBJ1-5; possibly TRBD1 for D (5 bases). Germline values: CDR1 SGHRS, CDR2 YFSETQ. V dropped 0 bases and J dropped 6 bases, with 10 bases sitting between them. CDR3 size: 14 residues. In DNA form, the CDR3 reads TGCGCCAGCAGCTTGGAAGGGCAGGGTCAGCCCCAGCATTTT. Protein sequence: CASSLEGQGQPQHF.

V usage is TRBV4-3 and J usage is TRBJ1-1; 8 bases agree with TRBD1. After removal of 3 bases from V and 0 bases from J, the junction contained 15 bases not matched to a gene. Per germline, CDR1 LGHNA and CDR2 YSLEER. The CDR3 loop spans 19 amino acids. DNA for the CDR3: TGCGCCAGCAGCCATCGGTGTGGGCAGGGGGCCTTCATGAACACTGAAGCTTTCTTT. It translates to CASSHRCGQGAFMNTEAFF.

This rearrangement joins TRBV14 to TRBJ2-7; tentatively, D is TRBD2 (5 bases). The CDR3 covers 14 residues. Between the trimmed V and J ends, which lost 2 bases and 4 bases, there was a span of 12 bases. Germline V gene data show CDR1 as SGHDN and CDR2 as FVKESK. The CDR3 bases are TGTGCCAGCAGCCAATTCGTCGGGGAATACGAGCAGTACTTC. Protein sequence: CASSQFVGEYEQYF.

The V and J genes are TRBV4-1 and TRBJ1-1; 7 bases agree with TRBD1. Germline trimming cut 5 bases from V and 0 bases from J; bases unmatched to any gene: 9. CDR3 length equals 16 residues. CDR1 is MGHRA and CDR2 is YSYEKL in the germline V gene. DNA for the CDR3: TGCGCCAGCAGCGTCAAGACAGGGTCCATGAACACTGAAGCTTTCTTT. Protein: CASSVKTGSMNTEAFF.

The chain carries TRBV2 and TRBJ1-1, with a tentative D call TRBD1 (6 bases). This CDR3 has 14 amino acids. Looked up from germline, CDR1 is SNHLY and CDR2 is FYNNEI. V lost 3 bases and J lost 5, with 13 bases in between. CDR3 sequence reads: CASSDFEGVTEAFF. The DNA of the CDR3 is TGTGCCAGCAGTGATTTCGAGGGGGTGACTGAAGCTTTCTTT.

This rearrangement joins TRBV29-1 to TRBJ1-2, with D tentatively TRBD1 (6 bases). This CDR3 has 13 residues. Germline V lookup: CDR1 SQVTM, CDR2 ANQGSEA. V lost 6 bases to trimming and J lost 7 bases, with 18 bases between them. The chain's CDR3 is CSVLTGTKGGYTF. As DNA, the CDR3 is TGCAGCGTGCTAACCGGGACAAAAGGTGGCTACACCTTC.

The J gene is TRBJ2-3, the V gene TRBV9; D possibly corresponds to TRBD2 (5 bases). With 0 bases removed from V and 5 bases from J, the gap between germline ends came to 10 bases. This CDR3 contains 14 residues. Per germline, CDR1 SGDLS and CDR2 YYNGEE. In nucleotides, the CDR3 is TGTGCCAGCAGCGTAGGGGTAGAGGGAGATACGCAGTATTTT. Amino acid sequence: CASSVGVEGDTQYF. Filled out from reference TRBV9 and TRBJ2-3, the complete variable domain reads DSGVTQTPKHLITATGQRVTLRCSPRSGDLSVYWYQQSLDQGLQFLIQYYNGEERAKGNILERFSAQQFPDLHSELNLSSLELGDSALYFCASSVGVEGDTQYFGPGTRLTVL.

The rearrangement links TRBV15 to TRBJ1-5, with 9 bases matching TRBD1. The CDR3 consists of 13 residues. The germline V gene encodes CDR1 LNHNV and CDR2 YYDKDF (reference sequence). V shed 9 bases and J 7 bases; nucleotides not matched to a gene: 7. CDR3 region: CATNRGLSQPQHF. The CDR3 DNA is TGTGCCACAAACAGGGGGCTAAGCCAGCCCCAGCATTTT.

This clone has a handful of counts. The chain uses TRBV18 and TRBJ1-1; TRBD1 matches at 7 bases. The ends lost 6 bases at V and 0 bases at J; junction bases unmatched: 7. In germline, CDR1 is KGHSH, CDR2 LQKENI. This CDR3 is 15 amino acids long. The CDR3 DNA is TGTGCCAGCTCGCGACAGGGTGGGATGAACACTGAAGCTTTCTTT. Amino acid sequence: CASSRQGGMNTEAFF.

The chain couples TRBV2 to TRBJ2-7; D might be TRBD1 (6 bases). This CDR3 region has 12 residues. CDR1 and CDR2 (germline): SNHLY, FYNNEI. V was trimmed by 6 bases and J by 4 bases, leaving 10 bases between them. This chain's CDR3 is CASRDRGYEQYF. CDR3 DNA: TGTGCCAGCAGGGACAGAGGATACGAGCAGTACTTC. The full variable domain, its missing parts supplied by reference TRBV2 and TRBJ2-7, is EPEVTQTPSHQVTQMGQEVILRCVPISNHLYFYWYRQILGQKVEFLVSFYNNEISEKSEIFDDQFSVERPDGSNFTLKIRSTKLEDSAMYFCASRDRGYEQYFGPGTRLTVT.

This sequence joins TRBV10-3 and TRBJ1-5; a weak D match, TRBD1 (6 bases). Between the trimmed V and J ends, which lost 5 bases and 4 bases, there was a span of 9 bases. Germline CDR1 is ENHRY and CDR2 is SYGVKD. The CDR3 is 13 residues long. CDR3 nucleotides: TGTGCCATCAGTTCAGGGGCAAATCAGCCCCAGCATTTT. Protein product: CAISSGANQPQHF.

The chain recombines TRBV24-1 with TRBJ1-5, with D possibly being TRBD1 (5 bases). V gave up 4 bases and J gave up 7 bases, with 16 bases separating them. Germline V gives CDR1 KGHDR, CDR2 SFDVKD. CDR3 size: 15 residues. The DNA for the CDR3 is TGTGCCACCAGTGACGTGGACACTTTAGGACAGCCCCAGCATTTT. As protein: CATSDVDTLGQPQHF.

The chain's CDR3 is CASRSSSLDEQYF. CDR3 nucleotides: TGCGCCAGCCGAAGCTCTAGCTTGGACGAGCAGTACTTC. This chain joins TRBV10-2 and TRBJ2-7; possible D gene TRBD2, 5 bases. The CDR3 totals 13 residues. Trimming left V 8 bases short and J 5 bases short, with 16 bases between. Germline CDR1 is WSHSY and CDR2 is SAAADI.

The V and J genes are TRBV19 and TRBJ2-2, with 8 bases identical to TRBD2. The trim removed 2 bases at V and 6 bases at J, leaving 2 bases unmatched. Germline V gene data show CDR1 as LNHDA and CDR2 as SQIVND (reference sequence). CDR3 length: 14 residues. The CDR3, as DNA: TGTGCCAGTAGTATACGGACTAGCCCCGGGGAGCTGTTTTTT. Its protein product is CASSIRTSPGELFF.

The chain has TRBV30 and TRBJ1-6; TRBD1 agrees at 11 bases. Germline CDR1 is GTSNPN and CDR2 is SVGIG (reference sequence). This CDR3 spans 15 amino acids. The junction had 4 bases not matched to a gene; V was cut back by 3 bases and J by 6 bases. The CDR3 sequence is CAWRPGTGGNSPLHF. In nucleotides, the CDR3 is TGTGCCTGGAGACCCGGGACAGGGGGTAATTCACCCCTCCACTTT.

The chain has TRBV3-1 (or the pseudogene TRBV3-2) and TRBJ1-6; D is undetermined. The germline CDR1 and CDR2 sequences are LGHDT and YNNKEL (reference sequence). This CDR3 contains 14 residues. V lost 1 base, J lost 7 bases, and 8 bases lay in between. The CDR3 region has the DNA TGTGCCAGCAGCCAAGCTTCCAGAAATTCACCCCTCCACTTT. It translates to CASSQASRNSPLHF.